This TCR beta chain was profiled in a study of T cells in localized non-small cell lung cancer. General observations from the study: Of the top 100 tumor clones, median 57 were in adjacent lung, more than 25 among its top 100. Because researchers sequenced only one region of the tumor, heterogeneity is still possible. Longer overall survival was associated with a higher density of T cells in the blood.

Concerning this clone itself: The antigen remains undetermined.

V lost 5 bases, J lost 4 bases, and 8 bases stayed unmatched. The germline V gene encodes CDR1 SGHNT and CDR2 YENEEA. The length of the CDR3 is 16 residues. Data came from immunoSEQ multiplex PCR; TCRdb stores just in-frame clones and leaves some out. The sample holds under 1,500 clones, more than 15% seen once. It was adjacent lung free of atypia that was taken, at least 2 cm from the tumor margin. The sample in question was normal lung tissue next to the tumor, obtained before any cancer treatment. This TCR came from a woman aged 40-69 years with stage I lung adenocarcinoma. V and J are TRBV11-3 and TRBJ2-2, with 9 bases identical to TRBD1. The CDR3 reads CASSTNRGQGTGELFF. The CDR3 region has the DNA TGTGCCAGCAGCACTAACAGGGGGCAGGGCACCGGGGAGCTGTTTTTT.